This passage covers 10 T cell receptor beta chains from one sample sequenced in a study of shared clonotypes between healthy human individuals. Repertoires were generated with immunoSEQ multiplex PCR, while TCRdb's copy carries only in-frame clones and drops some. The sample records around 2.1 million clones, 95% being singletons. Sequenced input: naive CD4+ T cells sorted from blood. The subset: CD45RA+ positively selected. These receptors were obtained from a man younger than 35 in good health.

The rearrangement links TRBV4-1 to TRBJ1-1; 11 bases fit TRBD1. There are 16 residues in the CDR3. Germline V CDR1 and CDR2: MGHRA, YSYEKL. Trimming at V came to 2 bases and at J to 8 bases, leaving 10 bases not matched to a gene. The CDR3 DNA reads as TGCGCCAGCAGCCAACCTCCCAGGGGACAGGGGGGAGAAGCTTTCTTT. Protein product: CASSQPPRGQGGEAFF.

This clone appeared once. The V gene is TRBV29-1, the J gene TRBJ2-3; 9 bases line up with TRBD2. V lost 0 bases, J lost 2 bases, and 9 bases stayed unmatched. Germline V gene lookup returns CDR1 SQVTM and CDR2 ANQGSEA. This CDR3 comprises 17 residues. The chain's CDR3 is CSVEDLPQREVTDTQYF. In nucleotides, the CDR3 is TGCAGCGTTGAAGATCTCCCCCAGCGGGAGGTCACAGATACGCAGTATTTT.

The rearrangement links TRBV5-1 to TRBJ1-2, with 8 bases fitting TRBD1. Germline assignment: CDR1 SGHRS and CDR2 YFSETQ. The CDR3 spans 15 residues. Trimming removed 0 bases from V and 6 bases from J; junction bases left unmatched: 7. In nucleotides, the CDR3 is TGCGCCAGCAGCTTGGCCGTTTCAGGGGGCCATGGCTACACCTTC. It translates to CASSLAVSGGHGYTF.

The V call is TRBV7-2, the J call TRBJ2-7; 10 bases align to TRBD2. V trimming: 1 base; J trimming: 3 bases; junction bases outside the gene matches: 6. The length of the CDR3 is 16 residues. Germline V gene data show CDR1 as SGHTA and CDR2 as FQGNSA. CDR3 nucleotide sequence: TGTGCCAGCAGCTTAGTCCCTAGCGGGAGCTACTACGAGCAGTACTTC. It yields the protein CASSLVPSGSYYEQYF. Filled out from reference TRBV7-2 and TRBJ2-7, the complete variable domain reads GAGVSQSPSNKVTEKGKDVELRCDPISGHTALYWYRQSLGQGLEFLIYFQGNSAPDKSGLPSDRFSAERTGGSVSTLTIQRTQQEDSAVYLCASSLVPSGSYYEQYFGPGTRLTVT.

The V and J genes are TRBV6-4 and TRBJ1-2; maybe TRBD1 (5 bases). The ends were cut back, 8 bases at V and 0 bases at J, with 19 bases in the middle. CDR3 length: 16 residues. Germline V gene sequence: CDR1 MRHNA, CDR2 SNTAGT. CDR3 DNA: TGTGCCAGCTCCCCCGGGGCAGGGTCTCCTAACTATGGCTACACCTTC. This gives the protein CASSPGAGSPNYGYTF.

V usage is TRBV6-1 and J usage is TRBJ2-3; D possibly uses TRBD1 or TRBD2 (6 bases each). Trimming pared 8 bases from V and 1 base from J, leaving 13 bases between. The germline gives CDR1 MNHNS, CDR2 SASEGT. This CDR3 has 14 amino acids. CDR3 DNA: TGTGCCAGCGCGAGGGGGGCAGGCACAGATACGCAGTATTTT. Amino acid sequence: CASARGAGTDTQYF.

This rearrangement joins TRBV29-1 to TRBJ2-1; 7 nucleotides agree with TRBD2. This CDR3 spans 14 amino acids. The V gene's germline CDR1 is SQVTM and CDR2 ANQGSEA. V was pared by 3 bases and J by 3 bases, with 5 bases of the junction left unmatched. CDR3 sequence reads: CSVDRAGVYNEQFF. In DNA form, the CDR3 reads TGCAGCGTTGATCGGGCGGGGGTCTACAATGAGCAGTTCTTC.

About this clone: Other DNA sequences in this specimen translate into the identical CDR3. The chain links TRBV5-1 to TRBJ2-3; TRBD1 might be the D (6 bases). Trimming left V 0 bases short and J 5 bases short, with 7 bases between. The CDR3 contains 13 residues. In germline, CDR1 is SGHRS, CDR2 YFSETQ. This CDR3 is CASSLGRGDTQYF. CDR3 DNA: TGCGCCAGCAGCTTGGGCAGGGGAGATACGCAGTATTTT.

The chain combines TRBV2 with TRBJ1-1, with 10 bases identical to TRBD1. Germline V CDR1 and CDR2: SNHLY, FYNNEI. The V segment lost 5 bases and the J segment 4 bases; nucleotides outside the gene matches: 4. CDR3 size: 14 residues. The CDR3 DNA is TGTGCCAGCAGTTTCCGGGACAGGGGCACTGAAGCTTTCTTT. It translates to CASSFRDRGTEAFF.

In DNA, the CDR3 is TGTGCCAGCAGTGGGACAGGACGGCATAATTCACCCCTCCACTTT. Protein: CASSGTGRHNSPLHF. This chain connects TRBV6-1 to TRBJ1-6; 7 positions match TRBD1. J gave up 5 bases and V 4 bases, and 5 bases lay outside the gene matches. Germline loops: CDR1 MNHNS, CDR2 SASEGT. This CDR3 is built from 15 residues.